This T cell receptor beta chain was identified during a study of metastatic and nonmetastatic thyroid tumors. As for the study in general: The comparison covered peripheral blood and tumor or nodule tissue in malignant and benign thyroid patients.

TCRdb re-called the PCR reads via MiXCR. The sample has 80,000 to 85,000 clones; around 12% are singletons. From germline, CDR1 is MNHNS and CDR2 SASEGT. The CDR3 is 17 amino acids. Trimming removed 5 bases at V and 0 bases at J, with 16 bases between. This clone was seen repeatedly, ten times or more. Before thyroid surgery, none of the patients had received any treatment. Sequencing was done on a sample of tumor tissue. The V gene is TRBV6-1, the J gene TRBJ2-2; D is possibly TRBD2 (6 bases). This TCR was recovered from a female donor with papillary thyroid cancer or a benign thyroid nodule (not recorded which). Some clones in this sample may be carry-over from other donors' samples. The DNA of the CDR3 is TGTGCCAGCAGTCCCCTTTTAGCGGCTTCGAACACCGGGGAGCTGTTTTTT. Amino acid sequence: CASSPLLAASNTGELFF.